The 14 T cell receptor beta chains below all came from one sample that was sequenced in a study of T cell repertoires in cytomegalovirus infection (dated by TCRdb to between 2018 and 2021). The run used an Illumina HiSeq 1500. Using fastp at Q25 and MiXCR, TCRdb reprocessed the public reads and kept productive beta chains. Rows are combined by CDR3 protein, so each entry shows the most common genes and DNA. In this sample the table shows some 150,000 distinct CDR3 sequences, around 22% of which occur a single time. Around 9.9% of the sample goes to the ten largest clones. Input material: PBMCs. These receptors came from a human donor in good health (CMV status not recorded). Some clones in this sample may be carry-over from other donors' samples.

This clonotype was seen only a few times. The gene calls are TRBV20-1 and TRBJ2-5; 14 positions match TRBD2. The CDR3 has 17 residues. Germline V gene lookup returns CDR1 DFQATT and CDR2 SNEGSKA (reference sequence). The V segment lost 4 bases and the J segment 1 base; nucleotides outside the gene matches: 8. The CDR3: CSATRLAGGLIQETQYF. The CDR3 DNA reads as TGCAGTGCTACCCGACTAGCGGGGGGGCTTATCCAAGAGACCCAGTACTTC.

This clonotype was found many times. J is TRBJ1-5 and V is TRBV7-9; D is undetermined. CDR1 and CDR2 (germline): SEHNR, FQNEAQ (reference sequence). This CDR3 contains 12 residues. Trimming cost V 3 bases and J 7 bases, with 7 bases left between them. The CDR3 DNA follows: TGTGCCAGCAGCTTTGGAGACCAGCCCCAGCATTTT. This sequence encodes CASSFGDQPQHF.

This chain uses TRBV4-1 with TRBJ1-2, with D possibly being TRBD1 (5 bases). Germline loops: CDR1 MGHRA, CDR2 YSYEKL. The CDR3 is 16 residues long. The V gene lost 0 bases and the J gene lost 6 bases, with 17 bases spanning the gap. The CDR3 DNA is TGCGCCAGCAGCCAAGATCCTAAGGGACTACTCGATGGCTACACCTTC. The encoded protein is CASSQDPKGLLDGYTF.

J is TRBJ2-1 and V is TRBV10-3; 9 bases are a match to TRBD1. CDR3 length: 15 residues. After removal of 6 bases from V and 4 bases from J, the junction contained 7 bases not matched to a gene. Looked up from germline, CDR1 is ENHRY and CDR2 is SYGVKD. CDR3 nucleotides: TGTGCCATCAGCGAAAGGACAGGGGTGTACAATGAGCAGTTCTTC. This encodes CAISERTGVYNEQFF.

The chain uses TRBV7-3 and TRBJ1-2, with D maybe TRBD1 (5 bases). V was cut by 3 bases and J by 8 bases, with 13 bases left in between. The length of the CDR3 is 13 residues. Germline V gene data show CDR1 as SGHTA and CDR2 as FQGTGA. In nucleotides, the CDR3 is TGTGCCAGCAGCTTGGACGGCAGGGACGGCTACACCTTC. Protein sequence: CASSLDGRDGYTF.

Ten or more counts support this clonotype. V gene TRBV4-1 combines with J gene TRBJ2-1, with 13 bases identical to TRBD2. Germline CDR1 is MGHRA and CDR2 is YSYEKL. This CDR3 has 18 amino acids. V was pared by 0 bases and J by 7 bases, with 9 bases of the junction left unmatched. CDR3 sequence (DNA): TGCGCCAGCAGCCAAGATGGACTAGCGGGAGACCCTTGGAATGAGCAGTTCTTC. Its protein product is CASSQDGLAGDPWNEQFF.

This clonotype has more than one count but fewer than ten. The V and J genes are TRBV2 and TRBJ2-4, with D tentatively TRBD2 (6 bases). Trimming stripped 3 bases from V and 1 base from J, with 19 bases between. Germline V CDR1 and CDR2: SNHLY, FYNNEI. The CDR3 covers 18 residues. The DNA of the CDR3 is TGTGCCAGCAGTGAGTCGGTTCTGGGGGGATCGGCCAAAAACATTCAGTACTTC. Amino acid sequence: CASSESVLGGSAKNIQYF.

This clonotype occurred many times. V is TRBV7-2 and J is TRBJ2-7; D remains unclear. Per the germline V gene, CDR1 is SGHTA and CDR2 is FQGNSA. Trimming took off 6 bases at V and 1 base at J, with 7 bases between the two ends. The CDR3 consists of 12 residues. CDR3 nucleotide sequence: TGTGCCAGCAGTGGGCCATCCTACGAGCAGTACTTC. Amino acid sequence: CASSGPSYEQYF.

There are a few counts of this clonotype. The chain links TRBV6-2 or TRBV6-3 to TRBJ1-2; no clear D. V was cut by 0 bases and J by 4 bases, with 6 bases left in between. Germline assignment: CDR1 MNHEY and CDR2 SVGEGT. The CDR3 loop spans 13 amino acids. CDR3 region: CASSYSSSYGYTF. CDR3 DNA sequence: TGTGCCAGCAGTTACTCTTCAAGCTATGGCTACACCTTC.

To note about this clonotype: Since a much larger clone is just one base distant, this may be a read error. Written as DNA, the CDR3 is TGTGCCAGCAGTTCAGAGGCACGGCCTGGGGCCAACGTCCTGACTTTC. Residues: CASSSEARPGANVLTF. The gene calls are TRBV28 and TRBJ2-6; D is unclear. The CDR3 has 16 amino acids. V gave up 4 bases and J gave up 2 bases, with 12 bases separating them. Germline V gene data show CDR1 as MDHEN and CDR2 as SYDVKM.

The CDR3 protein is CATSASGRFTDTQYF. CDR3 bases: TGTGCCACCAGCGCCAGCGGGAGATTCACAGATACGCAGTATTTT. This chain links TRBV15 with TRBJ2-3, with 8 bases that match TRBD2. V was clipped by 5 bases and J by 2 bases; unmatched bases: 6. Germline CDR1 reads LNHNV; CDR2 reads YYDKDF (reference sequence). The CDR3 is 15 residues long.

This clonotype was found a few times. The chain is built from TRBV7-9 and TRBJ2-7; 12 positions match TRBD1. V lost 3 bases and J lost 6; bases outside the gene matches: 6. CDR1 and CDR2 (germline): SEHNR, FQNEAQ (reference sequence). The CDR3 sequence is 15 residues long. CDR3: CASSFRDRGLVEQYF. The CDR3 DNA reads TGTGCCAGCAGCTTCCGGGACAGGGGGCTCGTCGAGCAGTACTTC.

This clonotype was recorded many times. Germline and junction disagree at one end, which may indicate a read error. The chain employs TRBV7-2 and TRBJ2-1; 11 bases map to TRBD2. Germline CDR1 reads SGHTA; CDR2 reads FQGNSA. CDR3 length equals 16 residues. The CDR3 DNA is TGTGCCAGCAGCATAGCGGGAGGGCCCTCCTACAATGAGCAGTTCTTC. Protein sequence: CASSIAGGPSYNEQFF.

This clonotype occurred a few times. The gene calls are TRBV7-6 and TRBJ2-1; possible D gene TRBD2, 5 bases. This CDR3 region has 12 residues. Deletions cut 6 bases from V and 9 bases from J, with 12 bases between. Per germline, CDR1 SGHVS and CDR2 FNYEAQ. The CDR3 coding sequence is TGTGCCAGCAGTAGGGAGATCAGTGAGCAGTTCTTC. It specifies CASSREISEQFF.